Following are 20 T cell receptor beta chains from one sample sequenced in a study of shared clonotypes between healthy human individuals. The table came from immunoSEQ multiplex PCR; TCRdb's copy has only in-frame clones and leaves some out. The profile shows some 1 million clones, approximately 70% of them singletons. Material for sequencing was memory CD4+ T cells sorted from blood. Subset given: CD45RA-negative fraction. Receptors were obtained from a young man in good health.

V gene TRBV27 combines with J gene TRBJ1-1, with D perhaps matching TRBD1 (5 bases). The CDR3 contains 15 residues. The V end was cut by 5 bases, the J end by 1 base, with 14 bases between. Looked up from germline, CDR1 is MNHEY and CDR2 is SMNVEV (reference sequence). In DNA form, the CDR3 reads TGTGCCAGCAGTCCGACAGCACCCTCGAACACTGAAGCTTTCTTT. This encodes CASSPTAPSNTEAFF.

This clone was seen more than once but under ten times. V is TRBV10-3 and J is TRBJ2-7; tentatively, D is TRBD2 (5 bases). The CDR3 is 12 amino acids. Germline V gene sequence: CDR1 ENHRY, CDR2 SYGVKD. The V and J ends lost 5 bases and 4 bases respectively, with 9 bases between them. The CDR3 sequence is CAISREQYEQYF. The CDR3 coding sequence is TGTGCCATCAGTAGGGAGCAATACGAGCAGTACTTC.

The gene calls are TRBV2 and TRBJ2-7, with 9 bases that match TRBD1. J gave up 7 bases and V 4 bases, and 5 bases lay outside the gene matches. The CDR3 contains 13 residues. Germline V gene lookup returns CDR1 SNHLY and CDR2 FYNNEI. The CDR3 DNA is TGTGCCAGCAGTGGGCGGACAGGGGATGAGCAGTACTTC. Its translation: CASSGRTGDEQYF. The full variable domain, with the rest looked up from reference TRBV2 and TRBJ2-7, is EPEVTQTPSHQVTQMGQEVILRCVPISNHLYFYWYRQILGQKVEFLVSFYNNEISEKSEIFDDQFSVERPDGSNFTLKIRSTKLEDSAMYFCASSGRTGDEQYFGPGTRLTVT.

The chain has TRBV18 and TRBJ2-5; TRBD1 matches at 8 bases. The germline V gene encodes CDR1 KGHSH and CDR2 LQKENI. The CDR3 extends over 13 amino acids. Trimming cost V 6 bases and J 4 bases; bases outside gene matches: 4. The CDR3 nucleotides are TGTGCCAGCTCTCTCGACAGGGGAGAGACCCAGTACTTC. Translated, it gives CASSLDRGETQYF.

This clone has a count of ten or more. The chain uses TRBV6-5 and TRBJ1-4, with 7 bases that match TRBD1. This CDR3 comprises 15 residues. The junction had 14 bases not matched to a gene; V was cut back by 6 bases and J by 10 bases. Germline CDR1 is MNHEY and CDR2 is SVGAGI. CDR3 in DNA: TGTGCCAGCAGGCGCAACAGGGGAGTCGGGGGAAAACTGTTTTTT. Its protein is CASRRNRGVGGKLFF.

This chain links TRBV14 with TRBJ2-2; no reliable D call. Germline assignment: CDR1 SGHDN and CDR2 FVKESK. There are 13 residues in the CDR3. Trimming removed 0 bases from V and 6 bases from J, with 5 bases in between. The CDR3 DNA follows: TGTGCCAGCAGCCAAGATCAGGCCGGGGAGCTGTTTTTT. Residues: CASSQDQAGELFF.

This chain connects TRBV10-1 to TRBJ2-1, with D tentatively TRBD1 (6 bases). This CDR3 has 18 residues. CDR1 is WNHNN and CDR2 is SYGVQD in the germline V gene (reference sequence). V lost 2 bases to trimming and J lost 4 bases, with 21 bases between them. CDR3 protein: CASSELKTWTVRYNEQFF. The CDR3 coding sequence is TGCGCCAGCAGTGAGCTCAAGACTTGGACAGTGAGGTACAATGAGCAGTTCTTC.

The CDR3 is CASRETGVGSYEQYF. CDR3 sequence (DNA): TGTGCCAGCAGAGAAACAGGGGTTGGCTCCTACGAGCAGTACTTC. The chain carries TRBV6-5 and TRBJ2-7; TRBD1 agrees at 7 bases. CDR1 MNHEY and CDR2 SVGAGI come from the germline V gene. The CDR3 is made up of 15 amino acids. After removal of 6 bases from V and 0 bases from J, the junction contained 8 bases not matched to a gene.

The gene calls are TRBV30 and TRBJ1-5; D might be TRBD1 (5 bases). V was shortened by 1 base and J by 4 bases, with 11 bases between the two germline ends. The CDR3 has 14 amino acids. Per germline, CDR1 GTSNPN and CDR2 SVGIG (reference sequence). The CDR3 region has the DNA TGTGCCTGGAGTGGCAGGGCTCGGAATCAGCCCCAGCATTTT. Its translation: CAWSGRARNQPQHF.

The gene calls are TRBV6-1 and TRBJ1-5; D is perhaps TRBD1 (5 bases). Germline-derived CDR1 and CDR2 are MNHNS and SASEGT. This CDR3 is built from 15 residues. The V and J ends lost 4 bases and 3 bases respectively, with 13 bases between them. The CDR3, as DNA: TGTGCCAGCAGTGGTGGGATGGGACCCAATCAGCCCCAGCATTTT. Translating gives CASSGGMGPNQPQHF.

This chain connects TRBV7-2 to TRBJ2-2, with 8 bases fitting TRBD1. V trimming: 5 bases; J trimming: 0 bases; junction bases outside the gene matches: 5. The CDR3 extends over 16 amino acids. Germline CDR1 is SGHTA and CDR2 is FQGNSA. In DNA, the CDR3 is TGTGCCAGCAGCCTAGAACAGGGGGCGAACACCGGGGAGCTGTTTTTT. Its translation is CASSLEQGANTGELFF.

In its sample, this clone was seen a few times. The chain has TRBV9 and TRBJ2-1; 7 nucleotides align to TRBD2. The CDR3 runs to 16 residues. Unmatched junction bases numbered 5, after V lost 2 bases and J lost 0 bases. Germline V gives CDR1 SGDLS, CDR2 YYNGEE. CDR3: CASSVQPGGSYNEQFF. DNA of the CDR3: TGTGCCAGCAGCGTCCAGCCGGGAGGCTCCTACAATGAGCAGTTCTTC.

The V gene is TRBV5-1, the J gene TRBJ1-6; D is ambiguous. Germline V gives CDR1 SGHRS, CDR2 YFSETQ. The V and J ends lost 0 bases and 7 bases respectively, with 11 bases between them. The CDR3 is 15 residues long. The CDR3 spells CASSLVSASNSPLHF. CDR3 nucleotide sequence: TGCGCCAGCAGCTTGGTTTCAGCCAGCAATTCACCCCTCCACTTT.

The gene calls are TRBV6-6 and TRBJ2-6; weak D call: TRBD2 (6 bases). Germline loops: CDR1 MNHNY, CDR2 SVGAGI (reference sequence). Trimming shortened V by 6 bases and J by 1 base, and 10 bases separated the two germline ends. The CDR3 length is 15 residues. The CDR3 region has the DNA TGTGCCAGCAGCCCCGGGGGTTCTGGGGCCAACGTCCTGACTTTC. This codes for CASSPGGSGANVLTF.

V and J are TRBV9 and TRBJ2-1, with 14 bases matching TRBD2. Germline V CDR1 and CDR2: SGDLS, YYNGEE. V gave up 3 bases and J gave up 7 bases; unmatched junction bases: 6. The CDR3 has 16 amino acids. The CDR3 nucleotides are TGTGCCAGCAGCGCGGGACTAGCGGGGGCTAGGAATGAGCAGTTCTTC. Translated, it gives CASSAGLAGARNEQFF.

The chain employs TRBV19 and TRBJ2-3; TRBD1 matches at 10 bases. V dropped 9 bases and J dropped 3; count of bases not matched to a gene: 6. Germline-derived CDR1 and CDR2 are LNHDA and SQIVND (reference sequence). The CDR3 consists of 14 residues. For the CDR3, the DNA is TGTGCCAGCCAACGGGACAGGGGTACAGATACGCAGTATTTT. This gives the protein CASQRDRGTDTQYF.

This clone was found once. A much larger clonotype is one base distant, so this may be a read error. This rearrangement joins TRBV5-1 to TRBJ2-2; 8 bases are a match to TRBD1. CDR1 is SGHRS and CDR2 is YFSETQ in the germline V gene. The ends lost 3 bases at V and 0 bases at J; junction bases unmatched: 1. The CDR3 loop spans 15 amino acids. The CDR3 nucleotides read TGCGCCAGCAGCTGGGGACAGGCGAACACCGGGGAGCTGTTTTTT. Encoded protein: CASSWGQANTGELFF.

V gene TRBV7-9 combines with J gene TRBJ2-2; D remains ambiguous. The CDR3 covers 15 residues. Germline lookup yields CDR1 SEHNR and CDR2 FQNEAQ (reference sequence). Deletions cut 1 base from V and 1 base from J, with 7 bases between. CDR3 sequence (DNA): TGTGCCAGCAGCTTAGAAGGTTTGAACACCGGGGAGCTGTTTTTT. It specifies CASSLEGLNTGELFF.

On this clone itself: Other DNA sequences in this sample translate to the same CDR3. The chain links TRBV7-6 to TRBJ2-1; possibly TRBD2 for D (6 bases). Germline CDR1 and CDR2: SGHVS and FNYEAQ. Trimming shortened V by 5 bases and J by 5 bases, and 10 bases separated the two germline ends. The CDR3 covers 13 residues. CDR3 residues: CASSLGLDNEQFF. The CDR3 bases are TGTGCCAGCAGCCTGGGACTGGACAATGAGCAGTTCTTC.

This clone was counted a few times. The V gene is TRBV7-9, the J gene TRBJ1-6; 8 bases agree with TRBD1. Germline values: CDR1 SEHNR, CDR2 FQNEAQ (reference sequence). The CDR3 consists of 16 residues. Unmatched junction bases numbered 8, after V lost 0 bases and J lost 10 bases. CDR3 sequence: CASSLASGQGGSPLHF. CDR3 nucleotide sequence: TGTGCCAGCAGCTTAGCGTCCGGACAGGGTGGCTCACCCCTCCACTTT. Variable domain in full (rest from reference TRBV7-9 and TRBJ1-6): DTGVSQNPRHKITKRGQNVTFRCDPISEHNRLYWYRQTLGQGPEFLTYFQNEAQLEKSRLLSDRFSAERPKGSFSTLEIQRTEQGDSAMYLCASSLASGQGGSPLHFGNGTRLTVT.